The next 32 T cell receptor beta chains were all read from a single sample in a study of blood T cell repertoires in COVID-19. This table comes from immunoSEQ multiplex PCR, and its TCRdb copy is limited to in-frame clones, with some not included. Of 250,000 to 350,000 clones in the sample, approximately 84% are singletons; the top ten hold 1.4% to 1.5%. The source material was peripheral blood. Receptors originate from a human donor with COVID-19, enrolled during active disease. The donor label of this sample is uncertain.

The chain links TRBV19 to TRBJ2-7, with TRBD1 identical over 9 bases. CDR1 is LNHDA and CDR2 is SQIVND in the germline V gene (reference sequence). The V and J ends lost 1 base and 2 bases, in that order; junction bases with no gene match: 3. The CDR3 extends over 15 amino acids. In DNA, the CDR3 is TGTGCCAGTAGTATAGGGGGACAGGGCACCTACGAGCAGTACTTC. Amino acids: CASSIGGQGTYEQYF.

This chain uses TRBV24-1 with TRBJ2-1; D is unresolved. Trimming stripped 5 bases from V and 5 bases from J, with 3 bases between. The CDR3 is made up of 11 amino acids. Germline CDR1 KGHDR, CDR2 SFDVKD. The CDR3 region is CATSGDNEQFF. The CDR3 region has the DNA TGTGCCACCAGTGGAGACAATGAGCAGTTCTTC.

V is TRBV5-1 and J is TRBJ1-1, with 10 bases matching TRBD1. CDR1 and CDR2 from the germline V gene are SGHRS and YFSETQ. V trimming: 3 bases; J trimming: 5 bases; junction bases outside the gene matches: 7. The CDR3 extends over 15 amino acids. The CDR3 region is CASSSQTGGGTEAFF. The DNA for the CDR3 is TGCGCCAGCAGCTCGCAGACAGGGGGCGGAACTGAAGCTTTCTTT.

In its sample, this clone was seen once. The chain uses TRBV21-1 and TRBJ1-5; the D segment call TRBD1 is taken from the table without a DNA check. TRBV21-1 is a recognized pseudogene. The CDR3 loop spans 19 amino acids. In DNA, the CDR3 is TGTGCCAGCAGCAAAGCTGAAGGGGGCGTCGGGTATAGCAATCAGCCCCAGCATTTT. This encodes CASSKAEGGVGYSNQPQHF.

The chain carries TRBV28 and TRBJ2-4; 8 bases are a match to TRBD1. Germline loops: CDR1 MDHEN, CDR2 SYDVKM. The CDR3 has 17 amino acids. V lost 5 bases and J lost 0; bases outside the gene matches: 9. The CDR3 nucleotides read TGTGCCAGCAGTCCACCTCCGGGACAGGAAGCCAAAAACATTCAGTACTTC. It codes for CASSPPPGQEAKNIQYF.

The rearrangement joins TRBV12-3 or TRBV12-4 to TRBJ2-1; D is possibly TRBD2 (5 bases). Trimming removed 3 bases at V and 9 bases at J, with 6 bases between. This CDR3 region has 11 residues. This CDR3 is CASSFAGEQFF. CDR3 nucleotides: TGTGCCAGCAGTTTTGCGGGTGAGCAGTTCTTC.

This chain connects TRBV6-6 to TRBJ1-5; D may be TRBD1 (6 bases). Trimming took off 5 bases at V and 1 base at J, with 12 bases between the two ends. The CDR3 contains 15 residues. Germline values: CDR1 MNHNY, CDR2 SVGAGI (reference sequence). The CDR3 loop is CASSSPGQSNQPQHF. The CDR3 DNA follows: TGTGCCAGCAGTAGCCCCGGACAGAGCAATCAGCCCCAGCATTTT.

This chain's CDR3 is CASSSNYNSPLHF. Written as DNA, the CDR3 is TGTGCCAGTAGTTCCAATTATAATTCACCCCTCCACTTT. The chain has TRBV19 and TRBJ1-6, with D unresolved. Germline CDR1 LNHDA, CDR2 SQIVND (reference sequence). Between the trimmed V and J ends, which lost 5 bases and 4 bases, there was a span of 6 bases. CDR3 length: 13 residues. Full variable domain (rest looked up from reference TRBV19 and TRBJ1-6): DGGITQSPKYLFRKEGQNVTLSCEQNLNHDAMYWYRQDPGQGLRLIYYSQIVNDFQKGDIAEGYSVSREKKESFPLTVTSAQKNPTAFYLCASSSNYNSPLHFGNGTRLTVT.

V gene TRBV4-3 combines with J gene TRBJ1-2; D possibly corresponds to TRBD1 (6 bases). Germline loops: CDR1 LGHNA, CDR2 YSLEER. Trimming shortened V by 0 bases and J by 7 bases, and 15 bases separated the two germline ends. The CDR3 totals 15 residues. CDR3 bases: TGCGCCAGCAGCCAAGAAAGGGACATCGACCTTGGCTACACCTTC. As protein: CASSQERDIDLGYTF.

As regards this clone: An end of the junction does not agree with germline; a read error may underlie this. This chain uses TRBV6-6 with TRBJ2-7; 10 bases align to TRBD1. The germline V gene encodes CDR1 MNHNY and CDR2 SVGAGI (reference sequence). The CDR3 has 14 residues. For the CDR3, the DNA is TGTGCCAGCAGTTCCAACTCCGGGACAGGGGTTGGTAACTTC. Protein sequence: CASSSNSGTGVGNF.

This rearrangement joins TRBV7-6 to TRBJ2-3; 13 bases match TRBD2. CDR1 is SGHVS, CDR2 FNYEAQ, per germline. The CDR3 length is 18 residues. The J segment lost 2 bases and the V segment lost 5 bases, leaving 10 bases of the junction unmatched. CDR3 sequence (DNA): TGTGCCAGCAGCGCAAGACTAGCGGGAGGCCAAAACACAGATACGCAGTATTTT. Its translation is CASSARLAGGQNTDTQYF.

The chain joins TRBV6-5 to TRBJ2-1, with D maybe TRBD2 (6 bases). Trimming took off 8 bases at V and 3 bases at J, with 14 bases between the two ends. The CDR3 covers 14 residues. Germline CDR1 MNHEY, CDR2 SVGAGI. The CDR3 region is CASARDSSYNEQFF. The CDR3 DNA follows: TGTGCCAGCGCCCGGGACTCCAGCTACAATGAGCAGTTCTTC.

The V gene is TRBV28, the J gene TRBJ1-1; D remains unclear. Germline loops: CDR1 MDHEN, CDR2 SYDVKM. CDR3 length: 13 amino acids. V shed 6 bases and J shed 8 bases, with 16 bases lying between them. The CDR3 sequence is CASSSGRPSEAFF. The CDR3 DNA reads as TGTGCCAGCAGCTCAGGTAGGCCCTCAGAAGCTTTCTTT.

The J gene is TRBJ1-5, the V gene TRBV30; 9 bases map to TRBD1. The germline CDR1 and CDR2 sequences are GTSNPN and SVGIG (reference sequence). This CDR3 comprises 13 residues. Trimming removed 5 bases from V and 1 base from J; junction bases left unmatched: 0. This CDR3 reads CAWGQGSNQPQHF. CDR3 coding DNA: TGTGCCTGGGGACAGGGGAGCAATCAGCCCCAGCATTTT.

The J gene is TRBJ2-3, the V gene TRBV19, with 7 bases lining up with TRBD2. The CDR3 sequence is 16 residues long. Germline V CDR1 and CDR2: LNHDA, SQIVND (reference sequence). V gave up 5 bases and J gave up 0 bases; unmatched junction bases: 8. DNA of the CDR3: TGTGCCAGTAGTTCAAGACTAGCCCATAGCACAGATACGCAGTATTTT. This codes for CASSSRLAHSTDTQYF.

In DNA, the CDR3 is TGTGCCAGCAGTCCGGGACAAAAATTTGGTGGCTACACCTTC. Translating it yields CASSPGQKFGGYTF. The chain combines TRBV6-2 or TRBV6-3 with TRBJ1-2; tentatively, D is TRBD1 (6 bases). The CDR3 spans 14 residues. Between the trimmed V and J ends, which lost 5 bases and 7 bases, there was a span of 17 bases. From germline, CDR1 is MNHEY and CDR2 SVGEGT.

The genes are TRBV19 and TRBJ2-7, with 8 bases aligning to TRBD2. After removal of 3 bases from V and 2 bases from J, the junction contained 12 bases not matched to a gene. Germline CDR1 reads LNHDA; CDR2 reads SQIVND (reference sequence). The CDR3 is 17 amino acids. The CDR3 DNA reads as TGTGCCAGTAGTATGGCAATAGCAGCGGGAGTCCCCTACGAGCAGTACTTC. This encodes CASSMAIAAGVPYEQYF.

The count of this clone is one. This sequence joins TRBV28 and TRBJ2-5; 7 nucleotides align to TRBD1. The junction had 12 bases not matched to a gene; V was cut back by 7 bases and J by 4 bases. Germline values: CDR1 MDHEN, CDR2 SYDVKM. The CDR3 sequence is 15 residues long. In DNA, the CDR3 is TGTGCCAGCACCAAAGGGGGCGTATGGCTAGAGACCCAGTACTTC. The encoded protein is CASTKGGVWLETQYF.

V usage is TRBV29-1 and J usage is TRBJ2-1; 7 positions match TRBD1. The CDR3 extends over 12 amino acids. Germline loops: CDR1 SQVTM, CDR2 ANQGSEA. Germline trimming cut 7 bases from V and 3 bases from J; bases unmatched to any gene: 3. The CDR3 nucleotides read TGCAGCGGGGGGACAGACTACAATGAGCAGTTCTTC. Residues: CSGGTDYNEQFF.

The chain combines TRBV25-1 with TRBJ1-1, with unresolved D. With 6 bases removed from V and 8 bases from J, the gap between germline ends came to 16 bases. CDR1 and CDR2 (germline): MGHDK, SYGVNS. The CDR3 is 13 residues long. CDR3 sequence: CASRYTPRQEAFF. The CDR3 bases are TGTGCCAGCAGATATACCCCGCGACAAGAAGCTTTCTTT. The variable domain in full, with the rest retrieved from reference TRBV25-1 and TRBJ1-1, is EADIYQTPRYLVIGTGKKITLECSQTMGHDKMYWYQQDPGMELHLIHYSYGVNSTEKGDLSSESTVSRIRTEHFPLTLESARPSHTSQYLCASRYTPRQEAFFGQGTRLTVV.

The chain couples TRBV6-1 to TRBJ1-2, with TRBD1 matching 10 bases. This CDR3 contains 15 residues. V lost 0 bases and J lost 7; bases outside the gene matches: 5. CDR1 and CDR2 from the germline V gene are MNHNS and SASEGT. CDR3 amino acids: CASSEADRGILGYTF. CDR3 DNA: TGTGCCAGCAGTGAAGCGGACAGGGGGATCCTTGGCTACACCTTC.

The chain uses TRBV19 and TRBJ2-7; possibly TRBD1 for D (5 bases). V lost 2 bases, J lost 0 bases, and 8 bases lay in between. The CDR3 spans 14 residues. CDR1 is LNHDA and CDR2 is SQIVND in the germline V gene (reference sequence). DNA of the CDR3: TGTGCCAGTAGTATATACAGGAGCTCCTACGAGCAGTACTTC. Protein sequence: CASSIYRSSYEQYF.

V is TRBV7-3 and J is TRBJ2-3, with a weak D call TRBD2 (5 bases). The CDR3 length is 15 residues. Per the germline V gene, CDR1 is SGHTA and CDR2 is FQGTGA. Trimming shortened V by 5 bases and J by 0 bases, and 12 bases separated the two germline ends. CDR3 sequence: CASSPGDPSTDTQYF. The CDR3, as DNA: TGTGCCAGCAGCCCCGGGGATCCTAGCACAGATACGCAGTATTTT.

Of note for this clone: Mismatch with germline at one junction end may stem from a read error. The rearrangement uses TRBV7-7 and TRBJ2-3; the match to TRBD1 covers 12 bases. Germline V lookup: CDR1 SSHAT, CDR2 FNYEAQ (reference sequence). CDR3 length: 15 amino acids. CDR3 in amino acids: CASSLGQGAVDTQYF. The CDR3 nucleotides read TGTGCTAGCAGCCTGGGACAGGGGGCCGTAGATACGCAGTATTTT.

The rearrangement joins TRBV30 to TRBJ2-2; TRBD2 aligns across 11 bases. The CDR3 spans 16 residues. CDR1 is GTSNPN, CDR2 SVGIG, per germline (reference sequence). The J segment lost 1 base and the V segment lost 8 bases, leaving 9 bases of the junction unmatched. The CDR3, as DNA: TGTGCCAGTCAACCCGGGACTAGCGGGAACACCGGGGAGCTGTTTTTT. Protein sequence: CASQPGTSGNTGELFF.

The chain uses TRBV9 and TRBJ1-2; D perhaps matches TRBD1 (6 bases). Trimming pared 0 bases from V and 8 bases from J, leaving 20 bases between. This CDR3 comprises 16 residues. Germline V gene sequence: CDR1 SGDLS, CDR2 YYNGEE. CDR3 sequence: CASSVARTIKQGGYTF. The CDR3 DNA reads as TGTGCCAGCAGCGTAGCTCGTACTATCAAACAGGGCGGCTACACCTTC.

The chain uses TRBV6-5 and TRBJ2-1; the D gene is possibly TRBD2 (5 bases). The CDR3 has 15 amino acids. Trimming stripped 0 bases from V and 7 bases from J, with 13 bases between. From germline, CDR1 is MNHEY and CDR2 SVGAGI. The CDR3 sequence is CASSYSWASRNEQFF. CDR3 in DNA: TGTGCCAGCAGTTACTCCTGGGCTAGCCGGAATGAGCAGTTCTTC.

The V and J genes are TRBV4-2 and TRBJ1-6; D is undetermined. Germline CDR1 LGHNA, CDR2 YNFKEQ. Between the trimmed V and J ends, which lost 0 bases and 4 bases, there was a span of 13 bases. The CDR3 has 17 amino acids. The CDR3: CASSQDRRGSYNSPLHF. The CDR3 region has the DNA TGTGCCAGCAGCCAAGATAGGCGAGGGTCTTATAATTCACCCCTCCACTTT.

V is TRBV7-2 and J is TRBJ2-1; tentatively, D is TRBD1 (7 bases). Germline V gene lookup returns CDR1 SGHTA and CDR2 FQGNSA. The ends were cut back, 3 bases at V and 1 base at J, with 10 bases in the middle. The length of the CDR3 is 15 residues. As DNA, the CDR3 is TGTGCCAGCAGCTTGGAGGGACAGTCCTACAATGAGCAGTTCTTC. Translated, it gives CASSLEGQSYNEQFF.

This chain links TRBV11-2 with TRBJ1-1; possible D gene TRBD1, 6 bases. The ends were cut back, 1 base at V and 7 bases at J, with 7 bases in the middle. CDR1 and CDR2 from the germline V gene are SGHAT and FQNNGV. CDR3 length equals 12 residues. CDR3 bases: TGTGCCAGCAGCTTAGCACAGGGTGAAGCTTTCTTT. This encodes CASSLAQGEAFF. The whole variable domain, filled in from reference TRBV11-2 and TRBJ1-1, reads EAGVAQSPRYKIIEKRQSVAFWCNPISGHATLYWYQQILGQGPKLLIQFQNNGVVDDSQLPKDRFSAERLKGVDSTLKIQPAKLEDSAVYLCASSLAQGEAFFGQGTRLTVV.

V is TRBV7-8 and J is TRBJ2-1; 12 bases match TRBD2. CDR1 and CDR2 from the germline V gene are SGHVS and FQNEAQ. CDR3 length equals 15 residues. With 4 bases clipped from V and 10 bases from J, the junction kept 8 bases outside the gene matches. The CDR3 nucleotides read TGTGCCAGCAGCTCCCGTAGACTAGCGGGAGACGAGCAGTTCTTC. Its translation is CASSSRRLAGDEQFF.

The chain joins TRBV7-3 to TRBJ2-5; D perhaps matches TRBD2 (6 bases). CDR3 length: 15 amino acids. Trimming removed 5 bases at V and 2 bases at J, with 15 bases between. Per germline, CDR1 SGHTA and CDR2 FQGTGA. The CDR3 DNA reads TGTGCCAGCAGCCCCAACGGGGGAGGACAAGAGACCCAGTACTTC. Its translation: CASSPNGGGQETQYF.